Below, one T cell receptor (beta chain) is given with its context. This clonotype qualifies as large (0.1 to 1%). Its antigen target is currently unknown. One base away there is no much larger clone; base qualities are not given. V lost 4 bases and J lost 3 bases, and the count of bases not matched to a germline gene is 3. CDR3 length: 14 amino acids, cysteine to phenylalanine. Only CDR3 DNA remains: 42 bases, in frame from the first base. CDR1 and CDR2 were assigned from the germline V gene as MNHNS and SASEGT. A constant-region primer and ProtoScript II reverse transcriptase were used to reverse-transcribe TCRbeta-specific cDNA from around 540 ng total RNA. Three nested multiplex PCR rounds, following a slightly modified ARM-PCR procedure, were used to build the TCRbeta libraries. The first two PCR rounds used multiplex TRBV1-TRBV30 forward primers with a Cbeta reverse primer, each for approximately 11 cycles. Sample barcodes and Illumina adapters were attached in a final 25-cycle PCR using Deep VentR polymerase. Amplicons of 200-500 bp were gel-purified with a QIAquick gel extraction kit before sequencing. The TCRbeta amplicons were sequenced with 250-bp paired-end reads on an Illumina HiSeq 2500. The source study handled its data this way. Quality trimming of reads was performed with Trimmomatic v0.33, and paired reads were merged with FLASH v1.2.11 so that full CDR3 sequences could be recovered. V, D and J germline segments were assigned to the rearranged TCRbeta sequences by MiGEC v1.2.1b. Clonotype statistics and Shannon-Wiener diversity indices were calculated with VDJtools v1.0.0. To cut down on sampling bias, every analysis after diversity analysis relied on just the 250 most abundant clonotypes from each sample. TCRdb passed the public sequencing reads through fastp at Q25 and MiXCR, retaining productive beta sequences. CDR3 protein sequences are deduplicated, and each keeps its most common genes and DNA. None of the V and J calls come from the authors' own analysis; TCRdb made them. This sample lists about 22,000 distinct CDR3 sequences; almost 80% were detected once. The top ten hold 40% of the sample.

Without any cell sorting, total RNA and DNA were co-extracted from roughly 18-30 mg of bulk tissue using the AllPrep DNA/RNA mini kit. Between November 2015 and March 2016, roughly five patients in China with histopathologically diagnosed primary liver carcinoma had surgical resection. At the time of sampling, the patients were treatment-naive and had chronic HBV infection. Five spatially separated regions were sampled per tumor: superior, inferior, left-lateral and right-lateral poles, plus the tumor centre. Histological examination found more than 80% viable tumor cells in every tumor sample. Fresh tumor and adjacent tissue pieces were bisected, with one half stored in RNAlater at -80 degrees C and the other half sent for histology. The data were obtained in a study of tumor-infiltrating lymphocytes in primary liver carcinoma (dated by TCRdb to about 2017). Context from the whole study: Hepatocellular carcinoma (four) or combined HCC and intrahepatic cholangiocarcinoma (one) was present in the five patients, who were three men and two women aged 30 to 69 years. The five patients had tumors of stage T1-T3 N0M0, with maximum diameters ranging from roughly 4 to 11 cm. A total of 35 or so specimens from 5 patients went through TCRbeta repertoire sequencing, namely 25 tumor regions, 5 adjacent noncancerous liver tissues and 5 peripheral blood samples. Reproducibility between technical replicate repertoires was high, with correlation coefficients above 0.98 and mean shared-clone rates roughly 0.91. Roughly 3.5 to 8 million productive TCRbeta reads were obtained per sample, and no significant difference in read depth was found between tissue types. Across five regions of each liver tumor, along with adjacent normal tissue and blood, the study brought together TCRbeta repertoire sequencing, expression microarrays and whole-exome sequencing. To link TCRbeta repertoire diversity with the local molecular phenotype, the 25 tumor region samples were profiled using Agilent mRNA microarrays.

The paper's findings and limits, for the study overall: The top 250 clones made up a significantly larger repertoire fraction in tumors than in blood (p = 0.039). Repertoire overlap was found to be higher between tumor regions (mean around 36%) than between tumor-adjacent (about 17%) or tumor-blood (roughly 15%) pairs, consistent with antigen-driven expansion. Bulk unsorted samples precluded comparing CD4+ and CD8+ T cell repertoires. With just four to six patients in the study, the authors point out that the findings should be validated in a larger study. Only about 7.5-25% of top clones were found in all five regions of a tumor, suggesting spatial heterogeneity of tumor-infiltrating T cells. Only the TCR beta chain was sequenced, which likely underestimates true repertoire diversity because unpaired alpha chains were not captured.

The sequence links TRBV6-1 to TRBJ1-1; 9 bases in between match TRBD1. The sample was liver tumor tissue from sampling region 1. The cell subset or site label corresponds to: tumor region T1, superior pole. The TCR originated in a woman aged 25-40 years with primary liver carcinoma and hepatitis B virus infection. The sequence in DNA is TGTGCCAGCAGTGTTGACAGGGGGTACACTGAAGCTTTCTTT. Translated, this is CASSVDRGYTEAFF.